Following are 22 T cell receptor beta chains from one sample sequenced in a study of tumour-infiltrating T cells in Burkitt lymphoma. The protocol was immunoSEQ multiplex PCR, while the TCRdb copy is restricted to in-frame clones and leaves out a portion. The table records some 4,300 clones, approximately 16% of them present only once. The sample was tumor tissue. The source of these receptors is a human donor with diffuse large B-cell lymphoma. Some clones in this sample may be carry-over from other donors' samples.

This clone came up a few times. This rearrangement joins TRBV10-3 to TRBJ1-5; TRBD1 is a possible D gene (5 bases). V shed 0 bases and J shed 7 bases, with 10 bases lying between them. Germline CDR1 is ENHRY and CDR2 is SYGVKD. The CDR3 sequence is 14 residues long. CDR3 sequence (DNA): TGTGCCATCAGTGAGTCAACGGGGGAACAGCCCCAGCATTTT. It translates to CAISESTGEQPQHF.

The rearrangement links TRBV19 to TRBJ1-2, with D possibly TRBD1 on 5 matching bases. There are 16 residues in the CDR3. V shed 4 bases and J shed 0 bases, with 15 bases lying between them. Germline CDR1 reads LNHDA; CDR2 reads SQIVND (reference sequence). Here the CDR3 DNA reads TGTGCCAGTAGTAGGGGCGGGGTCTCGGCTAACTATGGCTACACCTTC. The encoded protein is CASSRGGVSANYGYTF.

This chain links TRBV20-1 with TRBJ1-1; D is ambiguous. This CDR3 is 10 amino acids long. Trimming pared 6 bases from V and 12 bases from J, leaving 14 bases between. Germline values: CDR1 DFQATT, CDR2 SNEGSKA (reference sequence). CDR3 in amino acids: CSASRIRPFF. The CDR3 nucleotides read TGCAGTGCCAGTAGGATCCGACCTTTCTTT.

The chain is built from TRBV2 and TRBJ1-2; D unresolved. V lost 6 bases to trimming and J lost 7 bases, with 9 bases between them. The CDR3 runs to 11 residues. Germline CDR1 is SNHLY and CDR2 is FYNNEI. Here the CDR3 reads CASRGSPGYTF. Here the CDR3 DNA reads TGTGCCAGCAGAGGGAGTCCTGGCTACACCTTC.

This clone has more than one count but fewer than ten. The chain is built from TRBV9 and TRBJ2-1; 11 nucleotides align to TRBD1. The length of the CDR3 is 16 residues. CDR1 and CDR2 from the germline V gene are SGDLS and YYNGEE. The trim removed 4 bases at V and 9 bases at J, leaving 12 bases unmatched. CDR3: CASSSSPLGQGGEQFF. DNA of the CDR3: TGTGCCAGCAGCTCTAGCCCGTTGGGACAGGGGGGTGAGCAGTTCTTC.

The J gene is TRBJ2-1, the V gene TRBV7-9; D uncertain. There are 17 residues in the CDR3. Trimming stripped 5 bases from V and 0 bases from J, with 17 bases between. Per the germline V gene, CDR1 is SEHNR and CDR2 is FQNEAQ (reference sequence). The CDR3 nucleotides read TGTGCCAGCAGCCCCGACTTGGGTTGGAGCTCCTACAATGAGCAGTTCTTC. It specifies CASSPDLGWSSYNEQFF. Looking up the rest from reference TRBV7-9 and TRBJ2-1 gives the full variable domain: DTGVSQNPRHKITKRGQNVTFRCDPISEHNRLYWYRQTLGQGPEFLTYFQNEAQLEKSRLLSDRFSAERPKGSFSTLEIQRTEQGDSAMYLCASSPDLGWSSYNEQFFGPGTRLTVL.

Turning to this clone: The junction departs from the called germline gene at one end, perhaps through a read error. This chain links TRBV10-3 with TRBJ2-5; 11 positions match TRBD2. The V gene's germline CDR1 is ENHRY and CDR2 SYGVKD. The CDR3 totals 15 residues. The CDR3 is CASSIAGGLQETQYF. DNA for the CDR3: TGTGCCAGCAGTATAGCGGGGGGGCTGCAAGAGACCCAGTACTTC.

This sequence joins TRBV9 and TRBJ1-1; TRBD1 agrees at 12 bases. V lost 3 bases to trimming and J lost 1 base; unmatched junction nucleotides: 7. CDR3 size: 17 residues. The germline V gene has CDR1 SGDLS and CDR2 YYNGEE. DNA of the CDR3: TGTGCCAGCAGCGCCCCCCGGGACAGGGGGCCGAACACTGAAGCTTTCTTT. Amino acids: CASSAPRDRGPNTEAFF.

CDR3 sequence: CASSLVLAGGYEQYF. Written as DNA, the CDR3 is TGTGCCAGCAGCTTAGTTCTAGCGGGAGGCTACGAGCAGTACTTC. The rearrangement joins TRBV7-8 to TRBJ2-7; 11 bases match TRBD2. Germline V lookup: CDR1 SGHVS, CDR2 FQNEAQ. V shed 1 base, J shed 3 bases, and the junction held 2 bases outside the gene matches. This CDR3 comprises 15 residues.

In its sample, this clone was seen a few times. The chain carries TRBV9 and TRBJ1-1; 9 bases are a match to TRBD1. CDR3 length: 17 residues. From germline, CDR1 is SGDLS and CDR2 YYNGEE. The ends lost 4 bases at V and 1 base at J; junction bases unmatched: 11. The CDR3 coding sequence is TGTGCCAGCAGCCTCGGGACAGGGAGGATGTGGAACACTGAAGCTTTCTTT. This sequence encodes CASSLGTGRMWNTEAFF.

The CDR3 DNA is TGTGCCAGCAGCACCATAGCCAAAAACATTCAGTACTTC. Protein product: CASSTIAKNIQYF. The rearrangement links TRBV2 to TRBJ2-4, with D unresolved. The germline gives CDR1 SNHLY, CDR2 FYNNEI. V was clipped by 6 bases and J by 0 bases, with 6 bases between them. The CDR3 consists of 13 residues.

This clone was picked up a small number of times. The V and J genes are TRBV7-2 and TRBJ1-6, with TRBD1 matching over 7 bases. The V gene's germline CDR1 is SGHTA and CDR2 FQGNSA. V shed 2 bases and J 9 bases; nucleotides not matched to a gene: 7. This CDR3 comprises 15 residues. The CDR3 DNA sequence: TGTGCCAGCAGCTTAAGACAGGGTGATCGTTCACCCCTCCACTTT. This gives the protein CASSLRQGDRSPLHF. The full variable domain, completed using reference TRBV7-2 and TRBJ1-6, is GAGVSQSPSNKVTEKGKDVELRCDPISGHTALYWYRQSLGQGLEFLIYFQGNSAPDKSGLPSDRFSAERTGGSVSTLTIQRTQQEDSAVYLCASSLRQGDRSPLHFGNGTRLTVT.

In DNA form, the CDR3 reads TGTGCCAGCAAGAGAGGGGAAAAACTGTTTTTT. It translates to CASKRGEKLFF. The gene calls are TRBV6-5 and TRBJ1-4; D not resolved. V gave up 7 bases and J gave up 8 bases, with 8 bases separating them. Looked up from germline, CDR1 is MNHEY and CDR2 is SVGAGI. There are 11 residues in the CDR3.

V gene TRBV30 combines with J gene TRBJ1-6; no definite D call. The V end was cut by 0 bases, the J end by 7 bases, with 7 bases between. Germline CDR1 reads GTSNPN; CDR2 reads SVGIG (reference sequence). The CDR3 has 13 amino acids. Here the CDR3 DNA reads TGTGCCTGGAGTGTAGGGATGAATTCACCCCTCCACTTT. Translation: CAWSVGMNSPLHF.

The V and J genes are TRBV5-1 and TRBJ2-7; D may be TRBD1 (6 bases). Trimming removed 4 bases at V and 2 bases at J, with 13 bases between. The CDR3 covers 14 residues. Germline loops: CDR1 SGHRS, CDR2 YFSETQ. The CDR3: CASSGQLTTYEQYF. The CDR3 nucleotides read TGCGCCAGCAGCGGACAGTTGACCACCTACGAGCAGTACTTC.

This clone was seen more than once but under ten times. This chain links TRBV10-3 with TRBJ2-1; 8 nucleotides line up with TRBD2. CDR1 is ENHRY, CDR2 SYGVKD, per germline. The CDR3 spans 12 residues. With 8 bases clipped from V and 6 bases from J, the junction kept 3 bases outside the gene matches. CDR3 protein: CAILSGSNEQFF. CDR3 sequence (DNA): TGTGCCATCCTGAGCGGGAGCAATGAGCAGTTCTTC.

This clone has more than one count but fewer than ten. The rearrangement uses TRBV4-2 and TRBJ2-2, with a weak D call TRBD1 (5 bases). Trimming removed 0 bases from V and 3 bases from J, with 11 bases in between. This CDR3 has 16 amino acids. Per the germline V gene, CDR1 is LGHNA and CDR2 is YNFKEQ. The CDR3 here is CASSQESRAYTGELFF. DNA of the CDR3: TGTGCCAGCAGCCAAGAAAGCAGGGCTTACACCGGGGAGCTGTTTTTT.

Points on this clone: An end of the junction differs from the germline gene, which may be a read error. The chain couples TRBV29-1 to TRBJ2-5; possible D gene TRBD2, 5 bases. Germline V gene sequence: CDR1 SQVTM, CDR2 ANQGSEA. CDR3 length equals 14 residues. The CDR3 region is CSVEIYDYQETQYF. The CDR3 bases are TGCAGCGTTGAAATATATGACTACCAAGAGACCCAATACTTC.

This clone has a handful of counts. The chain recombines TRBV29-1 with TRBJ1-4; 9 bases fit TRBD1. Germline values: CDR1 SQVTM, CDR2 ANQGSEA. Trimming took 6 bases from V and 10 from J; bases not matched to a gene: 9. The CDR3 length is 13 residues. The CDR3 here is CSVDRDRDGKLFF. The CDR3 DNA follows: TGCAGCGTCGACCGGGACAGGGATGGAAAACTGTTTTTT.

This clone was found a few times. V and J are TRBV7-9 and TRBJ1-6; no firm D call. This CDR3 region has 12 residues. Germline CDR1 is SEHNR and CDR2 is FQNEAQ (reference sequence). V lost 0 bases and J lost 10, with 4 bases in between. CDR3 sequence (DNA): TGTGCCAGCAGCTTAGCCGGGTCACCCCTCCACTTT. Its translation is CASSLAGSPLHF.

This clone was counted only a few times. V is TRBV23-1 and J is TRBJ1-1; the D is unclear. TRBV23-1 is known as an ORF, though its function is uncertain. The CDR3 totals 14 residues. With 6 bases removed from V and 0 bases from J, the gap between germline ends came to 11 bases. The CDR3 region has the DNA TGCGCCAGCAGCCGCGGATTGATGAACACTGAAGCTTTCTTT. This encodes CASSRGLMNTEAFF.

This clone is large in the sample. J is TRBJ1-1 and V is TRBV28; the D is unclear. Germline V gene data show CDR1 as MDHEN and CDR2 as SYDVKM. There are 13 residues in the CDR3. V dropped 1 base and J dropped 5 bases, with 8 bases sitting between them. The CDR3 sequence is CASSLFGGTEAFF. The CDR3 DNA is TGTGCCAGCAGTTTATTTGGAGGTACTGAAGCTTTCTTT.